These 21 T cell receptor beta chains share one sample of origin, sequenced in a study of blood T cell repertoires in COVID-19. Repertoires were generated with immunoSEQ multiplex PCR, while TCRdb's copy carries only in-frame clones and drops some. Altogether more than 200,000 clones are present, 89% being singletons, with the ten largest covering less than 4.5%. Sample: PBMCs or T cells enriched from blood (not recorded which). All receptors derive from a woman aged 25 to 39 with acute COVID-19.

V and J are TRBV4-2 and TRBJ1-5; 9 bases map to TRBD1. The CDR3 spans 15 residues. The germline CDR1 and CDR2 sequences are LGHNA and YNFKEQ. The ends lost 2 bases at V and 6 bases at J; junction bases unmatched: 5. CDR3 sequence (DNA): TGTGCCAGCAGCCAAAGGACAGGGGAGGGTCAGCCCCAGCATTTT. Translating it yields CASSQRTGEGQPQHF.

The chain carries TRBV27 and TRBJ1-2; 7 positions agree with TRBD1. V shed 9 bases and J 0 bases; nucleotides not matched to a gene: 7. Germline lookup yields CDR1 MNHEY and CDR2 SMNVEV (reference sequence). The CDR3 extends over 14 amino acids. CDR3 protein: CARGTAQPNYGYTF. CDR3 coding DNA: TGTGCCAGGGGGACAGCTCAACCTAACTATGGCTACACCTTC.

The J gene is TRBJ2-2, the V gene TRBV7-8; no firm D call. Germline CDR1 reads SGHVS; CDR2 reads FQNEAQ. The V and J ends lost 4 bases and 5 bases respectively, with 5 bases between them. The length of the CDR3 is 12 residues. The CDR3 spells CASSSSTGELFF. CDR3 bases: TGTGCCAGCAGCTCTTCTACCGGGGAGCTGTTTTTT.

The chain couples TRBV2 to TRBJ1-6, with D possibly being TRBD1 (5 bases). Germline loops: CDR1 SNHLY, CDR2 FYNNEI. V was shortened by 11 bases and J by 6 bases, with 11 bases between the two germline ends. There are 12 residues in the CDR3. The CDR3 DNA is TGTGCCGGAGGGACTGCTAATTCACCCCTCCACTTT. Its protein product is CAGGTANSPLHF.

The chain carries TRBV27 and TRBJ1-2; D unresolved. Trimming left V 6 bases short and J 1 base short, with 15 bases between. Per germline, CDR1 MNHEY and CDR2 SMNVEV (reference sequence). The CDR3 has 15 amino acids. The CDR3 region is CASSTADRFNYGYTF. CDR3 sequence (DNA): TGTGCCAGCAGCACAGCGGACCGCTTTAACTATGGCTACACCTTC.

This chain connects TRBV19 to TRBJ2-5; perhaps TRBD2 as D (5 bases). Trimming pared 3 bases from V and 5 bases from J, leaving 16 bases between. Per germline, CDR1 LNHDA and CDR2 SQIVND (reference sequence). This CDR3 comprises 15 residues. The chain's CDR3 is CASSMTAEGFETQYF. CDR3 sequence (DNA): TGTGCCAGTAGTATGACCGCTGAGGGTTTTGAGACCCAGTACTTC.

The J gene is TRBJ1-1, the V gene TRBV29-1; 9 bases are a match to TRBD1. J was trimmed by 4 bases and V by 4 bases; bases with no gene match: 4. This CDR3 region has 13 residues. The germline gives CDR1 SQVTM, CDR2 ANQGSEA. The CDR3 bases are TGCAGCGTTGGGGGGACAGGGCGCACTGAAGCTTTCTTT. This translates into CSVGGTGRTEAFF.

This clone has only one observation. The rearrangement joins TRBV3-1 (or the pseudogene TRBV3-2) to TRBJ2-1, with D tentatively TRBD2 (7 bases). V lost 3 bases, J lost 6 bases, and 30 bases lay in between. Germline V lookup: CDR1 LGHDT, CDR2 YNNKEL (reference sequence). CDR3 length: 20 amino acids. CDR3 nucleotide sequence: TGTGCCAGCAGCCATCTCGCCACATGGGGAGGGGGGGGTCAGCTCAATGAGCAGTTCTTC. Translation: CASSHLATWGGGGQLNEQFF.

The chain recombines TRBV7-8 with TRBJ2-2; 10 bases are shared with TRBD2. The length of the CDR3 is 16 residues. CDR1 SGHVS and CDR2 FQNEAQ come from the germline V gene. Trimming at V came to 5 bases and at J to 4 bases, leaving 7 bases not matched to a gene. The CDR3 nucleotides are TGTGCCAGCAGCGAAGGGGTAGCGGGGGGCACCGGGGAGCTGTTTTTT. Protein: CASSEGVAGGTGELFF. Filled out from reference TRBV7-8 and TRBJ2-2, the complete variable domain reads GAGVSQSPRYKVAKRGQDVALRCDPISGHVSLFWYQQALGQGPEFLTYFQNEAQLDKSGLPSDRFFAERPEGSVSTLKIQRTQQEDSAVYLCASSEGVAGGTGELFFGEGSRLTVL.

The gene calls are TRBV7-3 and TRBJ2-2, with a possible D match to TRBD2 (6 bases). Trimming cost V 3 bases and J 0 bases, with 17 bases left between them. Germline loops: CDR1 SGHTA, CDR2 FQGTGA. The CDR3 contains 18 residues. The CDR3 sequence: CASSFGWGGGANTGELFF. The DNA of the CDR3 is TGTGCCAGCAGCTTTGGTTGGGGCGGCGGGGCGAACACCGGGGAGCTGTTTTTT.

The V call is TRBV28, the J call TRBJ1-3; D is possibly TRBD1 (5 bases). Trimming cost V 5 bases and J 0 bases, with 8 bases left between them. This CDR3 is built from 14 residues. Germline V gene sequence: CDR1 MDHEN, CDR2 SYDVKM. CDR3 sequence: CASSTTVSGNTIYF. The CDR3 coding sequence is TGTGCCAGCAGTACGACAGTCTCTGGAAACACCATATATTTT.

The chain couples TRBV11-2 to TRBJ2-7; 7 bases map to TRBD1. Per the germline V gene, CDR1 is SGHAT and CDR2 is FQNNGV. CDR3 length: 15 amino acids. The V and J ends lost 0 bases and 2 bases, in that order; junction bases with no gene match: 4. For the CDR3, the DNA is TGTGCCAGCAGCTTAGATTTCCAGGGGGCCTACGAGCAGTACTTC. It is translated as CASSLDFQGAYEQYF.

A remark on this clone: Other DNA sequences within the sample encode an identical CDR3. The V gene is TRBV18, the J gene TRBJ2-1; TRBD1 matches 8 bases. Germline CDR1 is KGHSH and CDR2 is LQKENI. There are 15 residues in the CDR3. V was clipped by 3 bases and J by 3 bases; unmatched bases: 4. The CDR3 loop is CASSPGTGDYNEQFF. The CDR3 nucleotides read TGTGCCAGCTCACCCGGGACAGGAGACTACAATGAGCAGTTCTTC.

This sequence joins TRBV9 and TRBJ1-2, with no clear D. Trimming stripped 4 bases from V and 7 bases from J, with 17 bases between. Germline loops: CDR1 SGDLS, CDR2 YYNGEE. The CDR3 runs 14 residues. Here the CDR3 reads CASSPRSPKSGYTF. Here the CDR3 DNA reads TGTGCCAGCAGCCCGCGAAGCCCGAAGTCTGGCTACACCTTC.

V and J are TRBV3-1 (or the pseudogene TRBV3-2) and TRBJ2-7, with 8 bases identical to TRBD1. V gave up 1 base and J gave up 2 bases; unmatched junction bases: 7. The CDR3 is 16 residues long. The germline V gene has CDR1 LGHDT and CDR2 YNNKEL (reference sequence). The CDR3: CASSQGSPGQAYEQYF. In DNA form, the CDR3 reads TGTGCCAGCAGCCAAGGTAGCCCGGGACAGGCCTACGAGCAGTACTTC.

V gene TRBV7-9 combines with J gene TRBJ2-5; TRBD1 agrees at 8 bases. Losses at the gene ends were 1 base for V and 5 bases for J; bases not matched to a gene: 6. Germline lookup yields CDR1 SEHNR and CDR2 FQNEAQ (reference sequence). This CDR3 is 15 amino acids long. CDR3 nucleotides: TGTGCCAGCAGCTTAGGGGCAGGGGGCCCGGAGACCCAGTACTTC. Translating it yields CASSLGAGGPETQYF.

The chain couples TRBV18 to TRBJ2-7, with TRBD1 matching over 10 bases. The CDR3 sequence is 18 residues long. Trimming at V came to 6 bases and at J to 0 bases, leaving 14 bases not matched to a gene. In germline, CDR1 is KGHSH, CDR2 LQKENI. Written as DNA, the CDR3 is TGTGCCAGCTCCCCAAAAACCCCGACAGGGGGCTTCTCCTACGAGCAGTACTTC. Its translation: CASSPKTPTGGFSYEQYF.

Notes on this clone: Other DNA variants within this sample encode the same CDR3. This rearrangement joins TRBV27 to TRBJ1-5; D might be TRBD1 (5 bases). The germline V gene encodes CDR1 MNHEY and CDR2 SMNVEV (reference sequence). Trimming removed 6 bases from V and 4 bases from J, with 16 bases in between. The CDR3 runs 15 residues. In DNA, the CDR3 is TGTGCCAGCAGCCCTAGGACGGGGGGGAATCAGCCCCAGCATTTT. Translation gives CASSPRTGGNQPQHF.

The V gene is TRBV6-1, the J gene TRBJ1-1; 7 bases agree with TRBD1. With 3 bases clipped from V and 9 bases from J, the junction kept 10 bases outside the gene matches. The V gene's germline CDR1 is MNHNS and CDR2 SASEGT. The CDR3 sequence is 14 residues long. The CDR3 here is CASSDGTAPEKAFF. Written as DNA, the CDR3 is TGTGCCAGCAGTGACGGGACAGCCCCTGAGAAAGCTTTCTTT.

The chain couples TRBV24-1 to TRBJ2-1, with 8 positions matching TRBD1. This CDR3 has 16 amino acids. CDR1 and CDR2 from the germline V gene are KGHDR and SFDVKD. V lost 3 bases, J lost 2 bases, and 5 bases stayed unmatched. CDR3 in amino acids: CATSDQGALPYNEQFF. The DNA for the CDR3 is TGTGCCACCAGTGATCAGGGGGCTCTCCCCTACAATGAGCAGTTCTTC.

The V call is TRBV29-1, the J call TRBJ1-2; D unresolved. Trimming stripped 8 bases from V and 8 bases from J, with 9 bases between. This CDR3 spans 9 amino acids. Germline V lookup: CDR1 SQVTM, CDR2 ANQGSEA. CDR3 DNA: TGCAGCCCTCCCGTGGGCTACACCTTC. It is translated as CSPPVGYTF.